This entry features one T cell receptor (beta chain) sequence. This clone was seen once. It lacks a known antigen. Per-base quality was not reported, and no clone a single base away is much larger than it. As encoded in the germline V gene (reference sequence), CDR1 is LNHDA while CDR2 is SQIVND. Between the V and J ends, shortened by 3 bases and 13 bases respectively, the junction contains 22 bases. Spanning cysteine to phenylalanine, the CDR3 consists of 15 amino acids. Only the CDR3 portion is preserved as DNA: 45 bases, with reading frame beginning at the first base. The library was generated by the immunoSEQ multiplex PCR assay. A mixture of 60 forward primers for TCR Vbeta segments and 13 reverse primers for TCR Jbeta segments was used in the multiplex PCR. The CDR3 region of rearranged TCR beta genes was amplified from genomic DNA by a multiplex PCR assay. On the Illumina HiSeq System, the amplified TCR beta libraries were sequenced as 87-base-pair reads. The authors' pipeline ran thus. Across the 700 or so repertoires, a later analysis counted 80 million or so unique TCR beta chains, roughly 11 million of which were shared by at least two donors. To remove PCR and sequencing errors, raw reads were error-corrected and collapsed into unique sequences using a nearest-neighbor algorithm that merged closely related sequences. CDR3 sequences were aligned to IMGT reference sequences to assign V, D and J gene segments. Each retained sequence needed at least a six-nucleotide match to both a V gene segment and a J gene segment. Rearrangements were classified as productive when the CDR3 lacked stop codons and remained in frame with V and J, and all other rearrangements were classified as non-productive. Following IMGT convention, CDR3 was defined as the stretch from the second conserved V-encoded cysteine up to the conserved J-encoded phenylalanine. The earlier analysis of 587 of the donors excluded any sequence lacking an unambiguous match to a single V gene segment. In an earlier analysis of a few hundred of the donors, a V segment was called functional when productive rearrangements were above 56.7%, and segregating when the standard deviation between donors exceeded 5%. To diagnose cytomegalovirus status from the catalog of TCR beta chain sequences, a statistical classification framework was built. V and J gene assignment, in a later analysis, came from comparing TCR nucleotide sequences with IMGT/GENE-DB human TR gene sequences. In a later analysis, CDR3 sequences and most-parsimonious VDJ recombination scenarios were assigned using the TCRdist pipeline. A later analysis defined each TCR beta chain by its CDR3 amino acid sequence plus V-gene family, and excluded reads lacking a unique V-gene family. To address suspected cross-contamination and a sequencing artifact, a later analysis removed under 600 highly shared, low-generation-probability nucleotide sequences. In a later analysis, a clonal expansion index for each public chain was calculated from normalized within-repertoire ranks of inferred template counts. Generation probabilities in a later analysis came from a VDJ recombination model fitted to out-of-frame rearrangements, and those results were checked against IGoR. A later analysis scored TCR-TCR, TCR-HLA and TCR-CMV co-occurrence with hypergeometric tests, applying a repertoire-size bias correction to TCR pairs. In a later analysis, false discovery rates were estimated by permuting HLA or CMV assignments 20 times. A later analysis grouped co-occurring TCRs with DBSCAN, adding TCRdist sequence similarity when clustering within HLA-allele-positive subsets. Co-occurrence clustering excluded repertoires with fewer than 30,000 or more than 120,000 public chains, plus five with anomalous nucleotide sharing. This immuneACCESS table, as held by TCRdb, lists in-frame sequences with V and J called but not all clones. Of the missing ones, under half trace to an unresolved V gene in checked studies; the others have no known cause. The DNA was the basis for D and trimming; V, J and clone size are from that table. Within this sample are 100,000 to 150,000 clones, with approximately 75% of them counted one time only. The top ten constitute over 2.5% of the sample.

The cohort consisted of 666 healthy bone marrow donors. All cohort members were sampled while nominally healthy, although unrecorded immune exposures were likely present. The donor tested CMV seronegative and was one of the 352 seronegative cohort members. A peripheral blood sample was collected from each donor, and TCR beta sequencing was performed on peripheral blood mononuclear cells. The Qiagen DNeasy Blood Extraction Kit was used to extract genomic DNA from the blood cell samples. These data come from a study of cytomegalovirus exposure and HLA in healthy donors (dated by TCRdb to 2016 to 2017). Background on the whole study: According to an earlier analysis of a few hundred of the donors, some 180 million T cells yielded approximately 120 million unique TCR beta sequences and about 300 Gb of sequence data. An early release covering roughly 600 HLA-typed donors comprised approximately 290 gigabases of sequencing data and tens of millions of unique TCR sequences. The genetic ancestry cluster associated with self-reported Caucasian donors included 81% of the roughly 400 genotyped donors. The study was designed to test whether signatures of past pathogen exposure could be identified by cataloging public T cell receptors. The study used immunosequencing to profile the T cell repertoires of about 670 subjects and linked those repertoires to cytomegalovirus serostatus. In addition to the first cohort of approximately 650 subjects, a separate validation cohort of 120 different subjects was used. To predict cytomegalovirus infection status, the study brought together high-throughput TCR immunosequencing, statistical association of individual TCRs with disease status, and machine learning. To study patterns of TCR occurrence, a later analysis re-analyzed previously published TCR beta repertoires from 550 to 800 donors and added high-resolution HLA genotyping. Rather than using new phenotypic data, the later analysis identified candidate immune exposures from TCR beta sequences and from how often those sequences occurred across donors. To decide whether each TCR beta V gene segment behaved as functional or pseudogenic, an earlier analysis of fewer than 750 of the donors relied on high-throughput TCR beta sequencing. Donor age, sex, ethnicity and CMV serostatus were collected together with the repertoire data. A later genetic analysis used genome-wide SNP genotypes for about 65% of the roughly 670 donors, treating that subset as a discovery cohort. All discovery cohort repertoires had been generated using a single sequencing platform. HLA typing included class I and class II loci at four-digit resolution. Typing coverage differed by locus: A, B, C, DRB1 and DQB1 were typed in about 620-640 donors, DQA1 in 500 to 550, DPA1 in nearly 610, and DPB1 in approximately 450. Roughly five DR-DQ haplotypes were handled as single units for association and clustering because linkage in the cohort was strong. Among a few hundred genotyped donors of the cohort, an average of approximately 240,000 unique TCR beta nucleotide sequences were sequenced per donor, roughly 20% of them non-productive. What the authors observed across the whole study: The authors suggested that the approach could potentially be generalized to other disease states and immunological phenotypes. Because HLA typing was missing for some donors at each locus, association tests included only the typed subset. A further reported finding was that TCR beta sequences accurately predicted the HLA-A and HLA-B alleles for most subjects in the first cohort. Only TCR beta chains were sequenced in this cohort, and the absence of alpha or paired-chain data limited detectable features. In both the original and validation cohorts, the classifier was reported to diagnose cytomegalovirus status with high specificity and sensitivity. The study listed 150 to 200 TCR beta chains as associated with cytomegalovirus. According to a later analysis, parvovirus B19, influenza, CMV and Epstein-Barr virus appeared linked to several top co-occurrence clusters. Approximately 16 rarely observed V segments, including chromosome 9 orphons, were excluded from the earlier analysis of approximately 500 of the donors because counts were too low. Strong co-occurrence of HLA alleles, especially DR and DQ, made assigning TCR associations to individual alleles difficult. Compared with the approximately 710-donor mean, donors in an Asian-associated ancestry cluster had fewer N-insertions in productive TCRs, according to a later genetic analysis. A later genetic analysis associated a missense DCLRE1C variant with V-gene and J-gene trimming of TCR beta chains, and an independent cohort replicated the association. A group of highly shared sequence variants was considered likely to be a technical artifact of the sequencing pipeline. A later analysis found that TCR association rates varied across HLA loci, with DRB1 alleles showing the most associated TCRs and HLA-C alleles the fewest. Immune exposure information for the cohort was limited to CMV serostatus. Most TCR sequences were observed very rarely across donors, whereas some public TCRs were present in many individuals. Linkage disequilibrium might explain the correlated functional status among segregating V segments, but an unknown experimental factor could not be excluded. In a later analysis, HLA-associated TCR beta chains showed more clonal expansion and lower generation probabilities than non-associated chains that were equally common. Specific HLA alleles were associated with 15,000 to 20,000 TCR beta sequences at a false discovery rate of 0.05 in a later analysis. In an earlier analysis of several hundred of the donors, most TCR beta V segments were observed in productive rearrangements about 87% or about 30% of the time, broadly matching IMGT annotations. In vitro tests confirmed that a few of the cytomegalovirus-associated TCR beta chains recognize cytomegalovirus antigens. A later analysis found that most CMV-associated TCR beta chains appeared HLA-restricted, with HLA associations seemingly driven largely by CMV exposure. The presence/absence analyses assumed that sequencing depth was roughly uniform across donors, and that assumption may not be true. The 87-base-pair reads could not distinguish some IMGT-functional V segments, including TRBV6-2 and TRBV6-3, so those segments were excluded.

The sequence is built from TRBV19 and TRBJ2-1; D gene: possibly TRBD2, on 6 matching bases. The sequence came from a woman between 45 and 60 years old in good health and CMV-seronegative. Sequenced input: PBMCs. DNA sequence: TGTGCCAGTAGTATCGTGGTAGGGGAGGATATAATCCAGTTCTTC. Translated, it gives CASSIVVGEDIIQFF.